This is a list of T cell receptor beta chains from one sample in a study of T-cell memory formation after mild COVID-19. TCRdb processed the 5' RACE reads anew with MiXCR; each CDR3 protein has one entry. The sample holds approximately 260,000 distinct CDR3 sequences, over 15% seen once. The sequencing sample was made of PBMCs or a T cell subset sorted from them (not recorded which). The receptors here all came from a man in his late teens or twenties who had mild COVID-19 (a few samples of this study predate the infection). Cell type and time point are not known. Each CDR3 is given with its conserved first and last residue. A D gene is named only where the DNA matches it firmly. Only part of the rows carry a size: once, few, many, or a class if the clone is expanded.

d_call,clone_size,j_call,v_call,cdr3_nt,cdr3_aa
-,-,TRBJ2-7,TRBV6-5,TGTGCCAGCAGCCCCGTTGGCTACGAGCAGTACTTC,CASSPVGYEQYF
-,-,TRBJ2-7,TRBV27,TGTGCCAGCAGTTTAGGGCCCATCGAAACGGGGGAGCAGTACTTC,CASSLGPIETGEQYF
-,-,TRBJ2-5,TRBV7-2,TGTGCCAGCAGCTTAGGACAGTTGAAAGAGACCCAGTACTTC,CASSLGQLKETQYF
-,-,TRBJ1-1,TRBV4-3,TGCGCCAGCAGCCAAGATCAGACCGCTATCTGGGCTGAAGCTTTCTTT,CASSQDQTAIWAEAFF
-,-,TRBJ2-3,TRBV4-3,TGCGCCAGCAGCCAGCAGGGTGGCACAGATACGCAGTATTTT,CASSQQGGTDTQYF
TRBD2,few,TRBJ2-5,TRBV12-3/TRBV12-4,TGTGCCAGCAGTTTGCGTCAAGCGGGGATAGAGACCCAGTACTTC,CASSLRQAGIETQYF
TRBD1,few,TRBJ1-5,TRBV5-1,TGCGCCAGCAGCCCGGATGGACAGGGGAATCAGCCCCAGCATTTT,CASSPDGQGNQPQHF
-,few,TRBJ1-1,TRBV20-1,TGCAGTGCTACAGGGATGAGGGCTGAAGCTTTCTTT,CSATGMRAEAFF
-,-,TRBJ1-1,TRBV7-2,TGTGCCAGCAGCTTAGGGGTTCTAACTGAAGCTTTCTTT,CASSLGVLTEAFF
TRBD2,-,TRBJ2-7,TRBV4-1,TGCGCCAGCAGCCAACAAGCGGGGGAAACCTACGAGCAGTACTTC,CASSQQAGETYEQYF
TRBD2,-,TRBJ2-7,TRBV5-1,TGCGCCAGCAGCCTGCCGGGACTAAGTATCTACGAGCAGTACTTC,CASSLPGLSIYEQYF
-,-,TRBJ1-3,TRBV25-1,TGTGCCAGCAGTGCCTGGGAGCAGACGAACACCATATATTTT,CASSAWEQTNTIYF
-,-,TRBJ2-1,TRBV12-3/TRBV12-4,TGTGCCAGCATCCCCCGGGGTCCGTACAAAGAGCAGTTCTTC,CASIPRGPYKEQFF
-,-,TRBJ2-3,TRBV20-1,TGCAGTGCTACACGGGCTGGCATAACAGATACGCAGTATTTT,CSATRAGITDTQYF
-,-,TRBJ2-5,TRBV5-5,TGTGCCAGCAGCTTATCAGGGGTGGAGGAGACCCAGTACTTC,CASSLSGVEETQYF
TRBD1,-,TRBJ1-1,TRBV5-1,TGCGCCAGCAGCTGGACAGGGGGCGCAGGAACTGAAGCTTTCTTT,CASSWTGGAGTEAFF
TRBD2,few,TRBJ2-3,TRBV5-1,TGCGCCAGCAGCTCTAGCGGGGCGCCCACAGATACGCAGTATTTT,CASSSSGAPTDTQYF
-,few,TRBJ2-1,TRBV5-1,TGCGCCAGCAGCTTGACTGGAACTTTCAATGAGCAGTTCTTC,CASSLTGTFNEQFF
-,few,TRBJ1-3,TRBV6-5,TGTGCCAGCAGTCCAGAAGTTGGAAACACCATATATTTT,CASSPEVGNTIYF
TRBD2,-,TRBJ2-2,TRBV4-1,TGCGCCAGCAGCCAATCTCTAGCGGGGCCCGCAGTAAACACCGGGGAGCTGTTTTTT,CASSQSLAGPAVNTGELFF
TRBD1,-,TRBJ1-1,TRBV5-1,TGCGCCAGCGGGCAGGGGGCGGCGAACACTGAAGCTTTCTTT,CASGQGAANTEAFF
-,-,TRBJ2-2,TRBV20-1,TGCAGTGCTAGGGTTTACCACAGGGAGTCCACCGGGGAGCTGTTTTTT,CSARVYHRESTGELFF
-,many,TRBJ2-7,TRBV4-1,TGCGCCAGCAGCCAAGAACCGCCCAGGGGTCCGACCTACGAGCAGTACTTC,CASSQEPPRGPTYEQYF
TRBD1,-,TRBJ1-4,TRBV14,TGTGCCAGCAGCCAAGAGACAGGGGGAAATGAAAAACTGTTTTTT,CASSQETGGNEKLFF
TRBD1,few,TRBJ2-1,TRBV28,TGTGCCAGCAGTGCCTGGACAGGGACTTTGTACAATGAGCAGTTCTTC,CASSAWTGTLYNEQFF
-,-,TRBJ1-4,TRBV7-2,TGTGCCAGCAGCCTGCAATCGGGGTTTGATGAAAAACTGTTTTTT,CASSLQSGFDEKLFF